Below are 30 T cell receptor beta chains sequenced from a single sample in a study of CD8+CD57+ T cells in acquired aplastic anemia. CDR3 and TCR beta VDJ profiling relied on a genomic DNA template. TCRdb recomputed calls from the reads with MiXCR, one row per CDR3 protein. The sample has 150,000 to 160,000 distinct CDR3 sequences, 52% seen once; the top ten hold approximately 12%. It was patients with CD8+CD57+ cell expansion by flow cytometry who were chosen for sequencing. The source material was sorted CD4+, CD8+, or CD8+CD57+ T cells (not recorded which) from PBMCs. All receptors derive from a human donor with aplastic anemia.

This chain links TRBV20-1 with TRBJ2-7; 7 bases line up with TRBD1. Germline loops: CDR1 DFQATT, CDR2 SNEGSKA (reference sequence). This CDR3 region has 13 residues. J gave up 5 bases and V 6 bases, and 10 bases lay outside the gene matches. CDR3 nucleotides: TGCAGTGCCTGGACAGGAGGCTTAGACGAGCAGTACTTC. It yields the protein CSAWTGGLDEQYF.

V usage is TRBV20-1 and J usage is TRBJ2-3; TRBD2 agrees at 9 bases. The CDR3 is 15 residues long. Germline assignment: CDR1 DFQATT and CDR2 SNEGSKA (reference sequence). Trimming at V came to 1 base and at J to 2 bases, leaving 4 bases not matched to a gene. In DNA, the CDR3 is TGCAGTGCTAGAGGGGTAGCGGGAGCCACAGATACGCAGTATTTT. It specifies CSARGVAGATDTQYF.

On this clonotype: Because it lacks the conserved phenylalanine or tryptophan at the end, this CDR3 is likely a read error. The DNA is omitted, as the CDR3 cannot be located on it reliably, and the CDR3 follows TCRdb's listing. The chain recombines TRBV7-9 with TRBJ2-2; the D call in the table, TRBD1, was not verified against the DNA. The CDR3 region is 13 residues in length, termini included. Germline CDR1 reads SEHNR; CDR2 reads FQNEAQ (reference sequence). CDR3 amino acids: CASSVQGAGELLS.

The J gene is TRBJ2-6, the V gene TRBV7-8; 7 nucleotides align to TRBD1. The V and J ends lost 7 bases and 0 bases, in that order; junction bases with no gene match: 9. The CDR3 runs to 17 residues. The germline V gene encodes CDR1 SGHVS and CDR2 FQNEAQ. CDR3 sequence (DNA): TGTGCCAGCACCCCCCGACAGGGTTTCTCTGGGGCCAACGTCCTGACTTTC. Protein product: CASTPRQGFSGANVLTF. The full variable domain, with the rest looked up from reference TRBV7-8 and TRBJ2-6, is GAGVSQSPRYKVAKRGQDVALRCDPISGHVSLFWYQQALGQGPEFLTYFQNEAQLDKSGLPSDRFFAERPEGSVSTLKIQRTQQEDSAVYLCASTPRQGFSGANVLTFGAGSRLTVL.

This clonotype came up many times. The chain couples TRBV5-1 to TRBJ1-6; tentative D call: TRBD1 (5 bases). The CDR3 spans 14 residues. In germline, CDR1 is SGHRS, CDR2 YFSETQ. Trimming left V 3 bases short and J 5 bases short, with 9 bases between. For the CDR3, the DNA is TGCGCCAGCAGCTCGGGACCGAATAATTCACCCCTCCACTTT. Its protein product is CASSSGPNNSPLHF.

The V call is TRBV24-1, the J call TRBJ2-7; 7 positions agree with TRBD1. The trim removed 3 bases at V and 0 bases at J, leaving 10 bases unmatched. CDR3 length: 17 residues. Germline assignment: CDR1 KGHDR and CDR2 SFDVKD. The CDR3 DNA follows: TGTGCCACCAGTGATCCCCCCCGGGACAGAGCCTCCTACGAGCAGTACTTC. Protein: CATSDPPRDRASYEQYF.

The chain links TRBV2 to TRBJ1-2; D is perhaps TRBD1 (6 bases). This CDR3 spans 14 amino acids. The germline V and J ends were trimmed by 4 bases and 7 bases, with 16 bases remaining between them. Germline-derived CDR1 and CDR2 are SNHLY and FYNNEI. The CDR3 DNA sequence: TGTGCCAGCAGTGGAGGACAGCTGCGACTTGGCTACACCTTC. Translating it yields CASSGGQLRLGYTF.

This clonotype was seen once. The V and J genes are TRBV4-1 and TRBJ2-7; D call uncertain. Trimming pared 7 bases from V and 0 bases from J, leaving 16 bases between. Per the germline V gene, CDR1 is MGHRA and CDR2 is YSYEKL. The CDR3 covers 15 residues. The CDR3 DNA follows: TGCGCCAGCAACCAGGAAAATATGATCTCCTACGAGCAGTACTTC. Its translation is CASNQENMISYEQYF.

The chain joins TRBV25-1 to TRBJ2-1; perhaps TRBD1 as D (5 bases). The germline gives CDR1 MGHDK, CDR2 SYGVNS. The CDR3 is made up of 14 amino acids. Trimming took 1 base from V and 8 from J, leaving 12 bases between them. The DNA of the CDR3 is TGTGCCAGCAGTGAATTGGGGCCTGCAGATGAGCAGTTCTTC. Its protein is CASSELGPADEQFF.

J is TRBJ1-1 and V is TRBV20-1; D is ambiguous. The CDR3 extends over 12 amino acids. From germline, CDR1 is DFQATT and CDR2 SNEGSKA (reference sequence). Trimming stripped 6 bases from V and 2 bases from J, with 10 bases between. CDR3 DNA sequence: TGCAGTGCAGAGGGCGGTAACACTGAAGCTTTCTTT. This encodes CSAEGGNTEAFF.

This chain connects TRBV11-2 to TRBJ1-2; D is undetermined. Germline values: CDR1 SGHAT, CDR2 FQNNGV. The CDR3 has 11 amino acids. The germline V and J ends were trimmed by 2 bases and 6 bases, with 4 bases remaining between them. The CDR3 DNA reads TGTGCCAGCAGCTTATCGCATGGCTACACCTTC. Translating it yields CASSLSHGYTF.

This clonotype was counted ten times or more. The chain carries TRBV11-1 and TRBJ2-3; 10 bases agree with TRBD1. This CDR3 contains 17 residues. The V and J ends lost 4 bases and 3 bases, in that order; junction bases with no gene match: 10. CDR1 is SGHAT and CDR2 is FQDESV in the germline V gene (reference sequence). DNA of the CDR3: TGTGCCAGCAGCTCCCCCGGGAGGACAGGGGGTACAGATACGCAGTATTTT. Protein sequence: CASSSPGRTGGTDTQYF.

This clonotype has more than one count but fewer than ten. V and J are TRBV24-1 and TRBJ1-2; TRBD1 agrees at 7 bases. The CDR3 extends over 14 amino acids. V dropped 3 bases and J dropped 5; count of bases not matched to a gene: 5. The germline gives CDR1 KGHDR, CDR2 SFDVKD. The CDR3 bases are TGTGCCACCAGTGATATGGGGACAGCTTATGGCTACACCTTC. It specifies CATSDMGTAYGYTF.

CDR3 in amino acids: CASSLDNYGYTF. In DNA form, the CDR3 reads TGTGCCAGCAGTTTAGATAACTATGGCTACACCTTC. V usage is TRBV12-3 or TRBV12-4 and J usage is TRBJ1-2; D is unclear. V gave up 1 base and J gave up 1 base, with 1 base separating them. The CDR3 is made up of 12 amino acids.

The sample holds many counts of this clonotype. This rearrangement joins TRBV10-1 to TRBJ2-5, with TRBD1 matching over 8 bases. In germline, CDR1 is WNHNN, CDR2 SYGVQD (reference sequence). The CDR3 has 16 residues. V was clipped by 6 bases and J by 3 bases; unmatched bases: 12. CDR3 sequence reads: CASRELRQGQEETQYF. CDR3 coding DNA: TGCGCCAGCAGGGAGCTTCGACAGGGGCAAGAAGAGACCCAGTACTTC.

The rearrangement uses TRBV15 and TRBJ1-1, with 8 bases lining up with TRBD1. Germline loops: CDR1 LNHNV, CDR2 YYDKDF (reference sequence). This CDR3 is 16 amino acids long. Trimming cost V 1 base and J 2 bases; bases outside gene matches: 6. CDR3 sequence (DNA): TGTGCCACCAGCAGAGGAAGGACAGGGCGAAACACTGAAGCTTTCTTT. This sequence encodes CATSRGRTGRNTEAFF.

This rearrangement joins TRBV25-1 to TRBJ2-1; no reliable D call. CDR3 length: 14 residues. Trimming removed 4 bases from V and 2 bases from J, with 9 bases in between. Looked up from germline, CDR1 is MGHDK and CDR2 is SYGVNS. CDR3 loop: CASSGTMTYNEQFF. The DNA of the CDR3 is TGTGCCAGCAGTGGAACGATGACCTACAATGAGCAGTTCTTC.

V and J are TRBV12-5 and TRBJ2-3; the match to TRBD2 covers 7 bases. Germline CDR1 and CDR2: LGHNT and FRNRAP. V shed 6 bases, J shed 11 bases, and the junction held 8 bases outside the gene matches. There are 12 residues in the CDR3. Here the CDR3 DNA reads TGTGCTAGTGGGCCATCTAGCGGAGAGCAGTATTTT. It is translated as CASGPSSGEQYF.

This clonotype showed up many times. The CDR3 nucleotides read TGTGCCAGCAGCACATACACAGGGCGGGTTTACGAGCAGTACTTC. The encoded protein is CASSTYTGRVYEQYF. The chain has TRBV11-2 and TRBJ2-7; TRBD1 might be the D (6 bases). CDR1 and CDR2 from the germline V gene are SGHAT and FQNNGV. V lost 5 bases, J lost 4 bases, and 18 bases lay in between. This CDR3 has 15 amino acids.

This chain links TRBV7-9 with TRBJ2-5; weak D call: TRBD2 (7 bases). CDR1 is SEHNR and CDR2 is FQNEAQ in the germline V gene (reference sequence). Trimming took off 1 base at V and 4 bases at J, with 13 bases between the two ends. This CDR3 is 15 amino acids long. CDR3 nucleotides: TGTGCCAGCAGCTTAGGGGGGGGGCAGAGAGAGACCCAGTACTTC. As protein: CASSLGGGQRETQYF.

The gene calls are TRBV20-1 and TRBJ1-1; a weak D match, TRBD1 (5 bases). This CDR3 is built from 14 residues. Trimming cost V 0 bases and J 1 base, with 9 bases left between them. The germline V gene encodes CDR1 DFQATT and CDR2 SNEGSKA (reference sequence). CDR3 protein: CSARDPGRNTEAFF. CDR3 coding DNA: TGCAGTGCTAGAGATCCAGGGAGGAACACTGAAGCTTTCTTT.

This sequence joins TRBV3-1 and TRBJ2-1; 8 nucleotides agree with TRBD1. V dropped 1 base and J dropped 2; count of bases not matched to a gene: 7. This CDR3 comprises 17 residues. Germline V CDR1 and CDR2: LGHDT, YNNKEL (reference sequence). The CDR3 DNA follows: TGTGCCAGCAGCCAAGGTACCGGACAGGGAACCTACAATGAGCAGTTCTTC. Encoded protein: CASSQGTGQGTYNEQFF.

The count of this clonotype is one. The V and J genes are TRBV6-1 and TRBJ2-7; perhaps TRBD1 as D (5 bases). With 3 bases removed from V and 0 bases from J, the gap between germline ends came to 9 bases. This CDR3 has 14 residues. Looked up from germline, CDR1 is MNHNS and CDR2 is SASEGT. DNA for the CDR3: TGTGCCAGCAGTGAGCTTAGGGGCTCCTACGAGCAGTACTTC. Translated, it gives CASSELRGSYEQYF.

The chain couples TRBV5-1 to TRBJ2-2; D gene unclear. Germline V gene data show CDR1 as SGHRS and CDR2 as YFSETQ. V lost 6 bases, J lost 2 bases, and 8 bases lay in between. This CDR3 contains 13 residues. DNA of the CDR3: TGCGCCAGCACCATTTTTAACACCGGGGAGCTGTTTTTT. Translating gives CASTIFNTGELFF.

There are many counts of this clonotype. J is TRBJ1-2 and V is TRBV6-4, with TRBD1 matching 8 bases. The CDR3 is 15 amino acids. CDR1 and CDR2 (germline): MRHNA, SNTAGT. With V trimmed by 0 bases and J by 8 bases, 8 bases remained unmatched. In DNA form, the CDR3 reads TGTGCCAGCAGTGACTCGAGGCAGGGGGCGCAAGGCTACACCTTC. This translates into CASSDSRQGAQGYTF.

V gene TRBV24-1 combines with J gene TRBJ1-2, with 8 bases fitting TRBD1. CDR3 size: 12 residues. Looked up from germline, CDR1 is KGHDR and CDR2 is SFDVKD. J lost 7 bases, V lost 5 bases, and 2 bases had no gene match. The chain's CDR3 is CATSGQGLGYTF. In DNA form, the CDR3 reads TGTGCCACCAGTGGACAGGGGCTTGGCTACACCTTC.

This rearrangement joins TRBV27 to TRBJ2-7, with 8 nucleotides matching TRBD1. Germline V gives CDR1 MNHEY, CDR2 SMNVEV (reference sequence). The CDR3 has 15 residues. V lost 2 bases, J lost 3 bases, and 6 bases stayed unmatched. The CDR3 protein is CASSLATGVGYEQYF. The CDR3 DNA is TGTGCCAGCAGTTTAGCGACAGGGGTGGGCTACGAGCAGTACTTC.

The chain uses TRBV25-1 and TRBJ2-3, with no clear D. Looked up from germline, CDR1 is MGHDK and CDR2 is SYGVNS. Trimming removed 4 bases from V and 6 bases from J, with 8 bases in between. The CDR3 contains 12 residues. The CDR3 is CASSGLFDTQYF. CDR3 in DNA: TGTGCCAGCAGTGGGTTGTTCGATACGCAGTATTTT. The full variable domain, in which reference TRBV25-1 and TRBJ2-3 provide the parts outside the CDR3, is EADIYQTPRYLVIGTGKKITLECSQTMGHDKMYWYQQDPGMELHLIHYSYGVNSTEKGDLSSESTVSRIRTEHFPLTLESARPSHTSQYLCASSGLFDTQYFGPGTRLTVL.

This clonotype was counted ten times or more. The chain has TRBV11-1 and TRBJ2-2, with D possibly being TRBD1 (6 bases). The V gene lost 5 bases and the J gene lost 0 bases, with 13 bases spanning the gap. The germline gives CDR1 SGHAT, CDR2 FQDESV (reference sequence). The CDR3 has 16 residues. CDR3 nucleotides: TGTGCCAGCAGCGCTTTAGGGACATCGAACACCGGGGAGCTGTTTTTT. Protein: CASSALGTSNTGELFF.

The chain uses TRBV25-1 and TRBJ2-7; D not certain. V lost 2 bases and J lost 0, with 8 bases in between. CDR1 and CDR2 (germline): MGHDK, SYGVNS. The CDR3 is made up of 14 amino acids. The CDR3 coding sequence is TGTGCCAGCAGTGAAAATGGCCTCTCCTACGAGCAGTACTTC. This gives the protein CASSENGLSYEQYF.